Listed below are T cell receptor beta chains from one sample, sequenced in a study of T cell clones after liver transplantation. TCRdb's table, derived via immunoSEQ multiplex PCR, lists solely in-frame clones and lacks some. The sample holds 85,000 to 110,000 clones, under 90% seen once. Sequenced here: CD4+ T cells from blood, sampled around 50 months after liver transplant. The receptors were sampled from a human patient who received a liver transplant. Certain T cells may be donor cells from the graft. Each CDR3 is given with its conserved first and last residue. D genes are given only for firm matches. The listing skips clone size in some rows; elsewhere it reads once, few, many or a size class.

D | size | J | V | DNA | CDR3
. | . | TRBJ1-6 | TRBV30 | TGTGCCTGGCATCGCCCCAGGGGTTTGGGATCCTATAATTCACCCCTCCACTTT | CAWHRPRGLGSYNSPLHF
TRBD1 | . | TRBJ2-1 | TRBV29-1 | TGCAGCGGTACATACAGGGGGCAGGGTGAGCAGTTCTTC | CSGTYRGQGEQFF
TRBD1 | . | TRBJ2-2 | TRBV5-3 | TGTGCCAGAAGCTCCCTACGGACAGGGGGCCGGGGCACCGGGGAGCTGTTTTTT | CARSSLRTGGRGTGELFF
TRBD2 | . | TRBJ2-5 | TRBV7-2 | TGTGCCAGCAGCCTGAGCGGGGGGGCCCGGGAGACCCAGTACTTC | CASSLSGGARETQYF
. | . | TRBJ2-2 | TRBV2 | TGTGCCAGCAGTGAAAACAGGGTGTCAAGCACCGGGGAGCTGTTTTTT | CASSENRVSSTGELFF
. | . | TRBJ1-1 | TRBV28 | TGTGCCAGCATTAGGGGAGGGGCCGGGACCGAAGCTTTCTTT | CASIRGGAGTEAFF
. | . | TRBJ2-7 | TRBV21-1 | TGTGCCAGCAGCATGGGGGGTGTTACAGACGAGCAGTACTTC | CASSMGGVTDEQYF
. | few | TRBJ1-1 | TRBV19 | TGTGCCAGTAAGTGGTCGTTGAACACTGAAGCTTTCTTT | CASKWSLNTEAFF
. | once | TRBJ1-2 | TRBV20-1 | TGCAGTGCTAGCCGCAGGGATGGCTACACCTTC | CSASRRDGYTF
. | . | TRBJ2-6 | TRBV14 | TGTGCCAGCAGCCAAGGGATAATTTCCCTCTCTGGGGCCAACGTCCTGACTTTC | CASSQGIISLSGANVLTF
. | . | TRBJ1-6 | TRBV14 | TGTGCCAGCAGCCTCCGAGGGGCAGGGAGGTCACCCCTCCACTTT | CASSLRGAGRSPLHF
. | . | TRBJ2-1 | TRBV2 | TGTGCCAGCAGTTCAGACATAGTGGCCTACAATGAGCAGTTCTTC | CASSSDIVAYNEQFF
TRBD1 | . | TRBJ1-4 | TRBV19 | TGTGCCAGTAGTATCTCACAGGGGGAGAATGAAAAACTGTTTTTT | CASSISQGENEKLFF
. | . | TRBJ1-1 | TRBV18 | TGTGCCAGCTCACCACAGGGCGGGAACACTGAAGCTTTCTTT | CASSPQGGNTEAFF
TRBD2 | . | TRBJ2-1 | TRBV19 | TGTGCCAGTAGTAACGGCGGGGGGGCACAATCATCCTACAATGAGCAGTTCTTC | CASSNGGGAQSSYNEQFF
. | . | TRBJ2-1 | TRBV4-3 | TGCGCCAGCAGCCACGGAGGGCTTTACGAGCAGTTCTTC | CASSHGGLYEQFF
TRBD2 | . | TRBJ2-7 | TRBV7-3 | TGTGCCAGCAGCCTACGATTAGCGGGTGCATACGAGCAGTACTTC | CASSLRLAGAYEQYF
TRBD1 | . | TRBJ2-2 | TRBV7-8 | TGTGCCAGCAACAACAGGGGGCTCGGTGGCACCGGGGAGCTGTTTTTT | CASNNRGLGGTGELFF
. | . | TRBJ2-3 | TRBV5-1 | TGCGCCAGCAGCCACCAAACCCCACAGGGATCCCTCGGGTCAGATACGCAGTATTTT | CASSHQTPQGSLGSDTQYF
. | . | TRBJ1-2 | TRBV28 | TGTGCCAGCAGTTCACCCCCGCCACCTAACTATGGCTACACCTTC | CASSSPPPPNYGYTF
. | . | TRBJ2-2 | TRBV7-2 | TGTGCCAGCACCCTGCGGGGGCCAAGGGCCGGGGAGCTGTTTTTT | CASTLRGPRAGELFF
. | . | TRBJ1-2 | TRBV5-1 | TGCGCCAGCAGCCTGGGGGAAAACTATGGCTACACCTTC | CASSLGENYGYTF
. | . | TRBJ2-5 | TRBV5-1 | TGCGCCAGCAGCTTTAAGGGGGAGACCCAGTACTTC | CASSFKGETQYF
TRBD1 | few | TRBJ1-2 | TRBV5-4 | TGTGCCAGCAGCAGACAGGGTAATACGGGCGGCTACACCTTC | CASSRQGNTGGYTF
. | . | TRBJ1-2 | TRBV4-2 | TGTGCCAGCAGCCAAGCCGAGCACGGGGAGGCCTATGGCTACACCTTC | CASSQAEHGEAYGYTF
. | . | TRBJ1-5 | TRBV18 | TGTGCCAGCTCACCGGAGAGGGGGGCTCAGCCCCAGCATTTT | CASSPERGAQPQHF
TRBD2 | . | TRBJ2-1 | TRBV5-1 | TGCGCCAGCAGCCCCAGGGGACTAGCGGGGACTTACAATGAGCAGTTCTTC | CASSPRGLAGTYNEQFF
. | . | TRBJ1-4 | TRBV15 | TGTGCCACCAGCAGGACAGGTTCAACTAATGAAAAACTGTTTTTT | CATSRTGSTNEKLFF
. | . | TRBJ1-1 | TRBV29-1 | TGCAGCGGCTTACCCGGGACTGCAAACACTGAAGCTTTCTTT | CSGLPGTANTEAFF
TRBD1 | . | TRBJ2-7 | TRBV18 | TGTGCCAGCTCACTATACCGGGACAGGGTATACGAGCAGTACTTC | CASSLYRDRVYEQYF
. | . | TRBJ2-7 | TRBV6-5 | TGTGCCAGCAGTTACGGGGGCCGTCCATCCTACGAGCAGTACTTC | CASSYGGRPSYEQYF
TRBD1 | . | TRBJ2-3 | TRBV28 | TGTGCCAGCAGTCCATGGGGACAGGGAGGGGCAGATACGCAGTATTTT | CASSPWGQGGADTQYF
. | once | TRBJ2-5 | TRBV7-2 | TGTGCCAGCAGCATGGGGGGTGGCGGGGAGACCCAGTACTTC | CASSMGGGGETQYF
. | once | TRBJ1-1 | TRBV2 | TGTGCCAGCAGTGGCCCGGGGGGGAACACTGAAGCTTTCTTT | CASSGPGGNTEAFF